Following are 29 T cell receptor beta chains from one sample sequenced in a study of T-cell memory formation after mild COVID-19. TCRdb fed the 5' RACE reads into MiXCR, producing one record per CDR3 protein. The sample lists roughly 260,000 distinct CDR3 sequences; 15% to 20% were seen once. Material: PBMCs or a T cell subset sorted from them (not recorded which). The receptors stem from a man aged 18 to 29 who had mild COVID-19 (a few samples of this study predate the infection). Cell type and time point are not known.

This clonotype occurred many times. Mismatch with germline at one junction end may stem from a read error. Here the CDR3 reads CSARERGVNQETQYF. DNA of the CDR3: TGCAGTGCCAGAGAGCGGGGAGTAAACCAAGAGACCCAGTACTTC. The rearrangement joins TRBV20-1 to TRBJ2-5; 7 bases line up with TRBD2. CDR1 and CDR2 (germline): DFQATT, SNEGSKA (reference sequence). The CDR3 has 15 amino acids.

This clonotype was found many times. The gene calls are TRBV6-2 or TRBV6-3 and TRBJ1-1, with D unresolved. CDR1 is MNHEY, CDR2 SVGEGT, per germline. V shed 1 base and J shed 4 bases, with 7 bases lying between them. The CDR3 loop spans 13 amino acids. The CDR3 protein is CASSYWDFTEAFF. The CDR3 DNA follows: TGTGCCAGCAGTTACTGGGATTTCACTGAAGCTTTCTTT.

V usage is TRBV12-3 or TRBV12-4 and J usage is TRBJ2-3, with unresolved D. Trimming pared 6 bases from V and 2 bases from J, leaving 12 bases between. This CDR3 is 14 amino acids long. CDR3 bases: TGTGCCAGCAGCCGGAATGATTTCACAGATACGCAGTATTTT. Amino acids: CASSRNDFTDTQYF.

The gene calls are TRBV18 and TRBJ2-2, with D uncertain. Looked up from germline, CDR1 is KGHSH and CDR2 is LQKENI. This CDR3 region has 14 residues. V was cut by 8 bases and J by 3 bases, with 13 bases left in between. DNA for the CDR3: TGTGCCAGCGCACAACTTGATTACACCGGGGAGCTGTTTTTT. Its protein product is CASAQLDYTGELFF.

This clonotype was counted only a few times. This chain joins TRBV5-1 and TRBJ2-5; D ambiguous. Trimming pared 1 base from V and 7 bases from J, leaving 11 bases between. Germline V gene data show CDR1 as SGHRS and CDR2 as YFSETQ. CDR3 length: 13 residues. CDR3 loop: CASSLSTDGTQYF. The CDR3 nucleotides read TGCGCCAGCAGCTTGTCCACCGACGGGACCCAGTACTTC. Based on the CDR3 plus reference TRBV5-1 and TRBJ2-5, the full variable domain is KAGVTQTPRYLIKTRGQQVTLSCSPISGHRSVSWYQQTPGQGLQFLFEYFSETQRNKGNFPGRFSGRQFSNSRSEMNVSTLELGDSALYLCASSLSTDGTQYFGPGTRLLVL.

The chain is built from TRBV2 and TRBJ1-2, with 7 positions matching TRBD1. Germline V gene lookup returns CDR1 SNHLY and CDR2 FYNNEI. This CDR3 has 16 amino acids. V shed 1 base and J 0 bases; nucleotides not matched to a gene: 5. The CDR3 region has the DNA TGTGCCAGCAGTGAAGAGGGGGCGGTTACTAACTATGGCTACACCTTC. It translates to CASSEEGAVTNYGYTF. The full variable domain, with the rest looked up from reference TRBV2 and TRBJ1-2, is EPEVTQTPSHQVTQMGQEVILRCVPISNHLYFYWYRQILGQKVEFLVSFYNNEISEKSEIFDDQFSVERPDGSNFTLKIRSTKLEDSAMYFCASSEEGAVTNYGYTFGSGTRLTVV.

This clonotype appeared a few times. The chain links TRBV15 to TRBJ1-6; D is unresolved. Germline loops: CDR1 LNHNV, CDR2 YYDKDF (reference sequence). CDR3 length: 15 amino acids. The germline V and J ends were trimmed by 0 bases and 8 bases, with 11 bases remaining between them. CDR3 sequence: CATSRDSGFDSPLHF. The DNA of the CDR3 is TGTGCCACCAGCAGAGATTCGGGTTTCGATTCACCCCTCCACTTT.

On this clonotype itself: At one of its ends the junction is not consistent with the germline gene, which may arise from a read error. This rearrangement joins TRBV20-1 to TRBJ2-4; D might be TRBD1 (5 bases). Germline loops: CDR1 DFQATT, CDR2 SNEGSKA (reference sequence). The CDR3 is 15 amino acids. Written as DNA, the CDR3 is TGCAGTGCCAGAGGCAGGGCAATAGCCAAAAACATTCAGTACTTC. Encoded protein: CSARGRAIAKNIQYF.

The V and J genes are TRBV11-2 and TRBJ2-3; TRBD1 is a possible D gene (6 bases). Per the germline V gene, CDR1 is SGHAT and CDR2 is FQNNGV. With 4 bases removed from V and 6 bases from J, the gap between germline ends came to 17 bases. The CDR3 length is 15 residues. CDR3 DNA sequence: TGTGCCAGCAGCTCGGGGTGGACAGCGAGGGATACGCAGTATTTT. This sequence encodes CASSSGWTARDTQYF.

CDR3 region: CASNQGYTGELFF. The CDR3 coding sequence is TGTGCCAGCAACCAGGGGTACACCGGGGAGCTGTTTTTT. The chain combines TRBV6-6 with TRBJ2-2; D is perhaps TRBD1 (6 bases). The germline gives CDR1 MNHNY, CDR2 SVGAGI (reference sequence). V lost 7 bases and J 3 bases, leaving 9 bases between the germline ends. The CDR3 contains 13 residues.

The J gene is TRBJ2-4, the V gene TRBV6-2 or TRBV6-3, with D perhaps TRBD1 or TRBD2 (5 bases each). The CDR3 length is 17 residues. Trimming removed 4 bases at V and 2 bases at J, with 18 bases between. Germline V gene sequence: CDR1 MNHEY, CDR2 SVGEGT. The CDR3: CASSSQPEGKSKNIQYF. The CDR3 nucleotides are TGTGCCAGCAGTTCCCAACCTGAGGGGAAGTCCAAAAACATTCAGTACTTC.

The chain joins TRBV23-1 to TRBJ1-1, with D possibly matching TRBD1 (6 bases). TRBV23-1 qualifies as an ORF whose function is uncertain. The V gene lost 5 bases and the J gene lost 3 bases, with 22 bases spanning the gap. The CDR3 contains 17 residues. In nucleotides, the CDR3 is TGCGCCAGCAGTGGACCGGGGGGCGGAAGGTCTTACACTGAAGCTTTCTTT. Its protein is CASSGPGGGRSYTEAFF.

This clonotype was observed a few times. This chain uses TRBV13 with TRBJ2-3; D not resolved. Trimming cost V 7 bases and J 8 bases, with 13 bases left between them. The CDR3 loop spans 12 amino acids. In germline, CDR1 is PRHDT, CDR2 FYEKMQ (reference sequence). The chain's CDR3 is CASKKGFGTQYF. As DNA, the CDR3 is TGTGCCAGCAAGAAGGGCTTTGGTACGCAGTATTTT.

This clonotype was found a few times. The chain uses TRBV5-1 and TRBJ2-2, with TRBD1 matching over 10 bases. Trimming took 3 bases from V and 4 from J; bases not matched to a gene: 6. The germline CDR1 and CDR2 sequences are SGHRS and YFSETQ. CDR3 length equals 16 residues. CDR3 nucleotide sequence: TGCGCCAGCAGCTCTGGACAGGGGGACTCCACCGGGGAGCTGTTTTTT. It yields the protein CASSSGQGDSTGELFF. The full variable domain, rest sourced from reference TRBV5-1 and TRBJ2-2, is KAGVTQTPRYLIKTRGQQVTLSCSPISGHRSVSWYQQTPGQGLQFLFEYFSETQRNKGNFPGRFSGRQFSNSRSEMNVSTLELGDSALYLCASSSGQGDSTGELFFGEGSRLTVL.

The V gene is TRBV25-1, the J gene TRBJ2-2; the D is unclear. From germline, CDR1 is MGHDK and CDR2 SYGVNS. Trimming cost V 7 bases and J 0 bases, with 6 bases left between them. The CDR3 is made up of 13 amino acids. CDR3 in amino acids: CASNGPNTGELFF. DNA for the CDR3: TGTGCCAGCAATGGGCCGAACACCGGGGAGCTGTTTTTT.

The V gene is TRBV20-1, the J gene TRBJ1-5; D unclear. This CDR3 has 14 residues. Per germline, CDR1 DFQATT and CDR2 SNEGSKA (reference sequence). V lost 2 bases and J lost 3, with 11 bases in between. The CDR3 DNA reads TGCAGTGCTAGATTAGGCAGCAACAATCAGCCCCAGCATTTT. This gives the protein CSARLGSNNQPQHF.

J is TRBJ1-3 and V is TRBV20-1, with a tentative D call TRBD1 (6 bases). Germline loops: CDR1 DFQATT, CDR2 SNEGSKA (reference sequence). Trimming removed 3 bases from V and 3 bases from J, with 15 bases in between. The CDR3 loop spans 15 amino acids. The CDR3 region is CSARGAWDGGNTIYF. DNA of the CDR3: TGCAGTGCTAGGGGGGCGTGGGACGGTGGAAACACCATATATTTT.

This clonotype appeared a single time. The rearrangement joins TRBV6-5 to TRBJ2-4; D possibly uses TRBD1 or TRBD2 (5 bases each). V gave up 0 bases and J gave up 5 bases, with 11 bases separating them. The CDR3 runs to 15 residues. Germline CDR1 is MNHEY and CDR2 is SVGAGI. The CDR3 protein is CASSYSSGTQNIQYF. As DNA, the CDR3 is TGTGCCAGCAGTTACTCGAGTGGGACCCAAAACATTCAGTACTTC.

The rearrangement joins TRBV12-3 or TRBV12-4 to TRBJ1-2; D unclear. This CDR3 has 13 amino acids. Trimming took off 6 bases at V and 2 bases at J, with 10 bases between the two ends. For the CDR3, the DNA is TGTGCCAGCAGCATTGGCGGGAACTATGGCTACACCTTC. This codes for CASSIGGNYGYTF.

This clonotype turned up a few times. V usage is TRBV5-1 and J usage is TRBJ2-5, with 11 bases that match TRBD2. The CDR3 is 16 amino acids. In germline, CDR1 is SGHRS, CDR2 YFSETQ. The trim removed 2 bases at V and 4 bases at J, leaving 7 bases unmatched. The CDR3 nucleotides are TGCGCCAGCAGCTTCTTAGCGGGGGGGCCCCCAGAGACCCAGTACTTC. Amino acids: CASSFLAGGPPETQYF.

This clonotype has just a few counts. The CDR3 sequence is CASGTGTGADTQYF. CDR3 in DNA: TGTGCCAGCGGTACGGGGACAGGGGCAGATACGCAGTATTTT. The rearrangement uses TRBV28 and TRBJ2-3, with 10 nucleotides matching TRBD1. The length of the CDR3 is 14 residues. In germline, CDR1 is MDHEN, CDR2 SYDVKM. Trimming at V came to 8 bases and at J to 4 bases, leaving 6 bases not matched to a gene. Supplemented by reference TRBV28 and TRBJ2-3, the full variable domain reads DVKVTQSSRYLVKRTGEKVFLECVQDMDHENMFWYRQDPGLGLRLIYFSYDVKMKEKGDIPEGYSVSREKKERFSLILESASTNQTSMYLCASGTGTGADTQYFGPGTRLTVL.

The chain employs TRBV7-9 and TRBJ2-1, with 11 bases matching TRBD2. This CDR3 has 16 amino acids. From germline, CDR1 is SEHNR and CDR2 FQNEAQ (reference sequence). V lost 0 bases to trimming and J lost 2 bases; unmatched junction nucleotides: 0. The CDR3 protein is CASSLATSGAYNEQFF. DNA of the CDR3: TGTGCCAGCAGCTTAGCGACTAGCGGGGCCTACAATGAGCAGTTCTTC.

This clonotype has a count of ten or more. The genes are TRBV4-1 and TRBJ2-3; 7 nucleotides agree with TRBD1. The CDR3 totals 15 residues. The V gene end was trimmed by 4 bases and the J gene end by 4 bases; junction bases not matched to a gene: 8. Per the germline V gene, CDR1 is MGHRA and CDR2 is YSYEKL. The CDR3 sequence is CASSLTRQGSDTQYF. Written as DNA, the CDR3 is TGCGCCAGCAGCCTGACTCGACAGGGATCAGATACGCAGTATTTT.

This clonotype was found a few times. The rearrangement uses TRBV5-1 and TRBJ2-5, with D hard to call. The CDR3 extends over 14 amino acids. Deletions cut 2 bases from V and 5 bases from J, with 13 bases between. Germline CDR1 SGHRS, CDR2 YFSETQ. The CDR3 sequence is CASSLETLQETQYF. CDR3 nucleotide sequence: TGCGCCAGCAGCTTAGAAACATTGCAGGAGACCCAGTACTTC. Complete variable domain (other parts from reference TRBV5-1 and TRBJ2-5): KAGVTQTPRYLIKTRGQQVTLSCSPISGHRSVSWYQQTPGQGLQFLFEYFSETQRNKGNFPGRFSGRQFSNSRSEMNVSTLELGDSALYLCASSLETLQETQYFGPGTRLLVL.

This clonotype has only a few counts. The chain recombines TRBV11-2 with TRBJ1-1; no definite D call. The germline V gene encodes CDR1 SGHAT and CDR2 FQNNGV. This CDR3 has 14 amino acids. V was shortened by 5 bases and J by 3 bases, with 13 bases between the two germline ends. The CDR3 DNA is TGTGCCAGCAGCGTGAGCCCTACCGACACTGAAGCTTTCTTT. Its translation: CASSVSPTDTEAFF.

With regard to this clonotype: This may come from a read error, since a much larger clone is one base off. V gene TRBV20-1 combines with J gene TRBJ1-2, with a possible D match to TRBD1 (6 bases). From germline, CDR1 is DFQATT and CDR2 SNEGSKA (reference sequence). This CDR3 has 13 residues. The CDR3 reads CSARDGTSGGYNF. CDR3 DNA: TGCAGTGCTAGAGATGGGACATCGGGTGGCTACAACTTC.

CDR3 in DNA: TGTGCCAGCAGCCAAGGGAGGGTCCAACGGCCCCAGCATTTT. Translation gives CASSQGRVQRPQHF. The chain links TRBV3-1 to TRBJ1-5; D is unclear. This CDR3 contains 14 residues. CDR1 LGHDT and CDR2 YNNKEL come from the germline V gene (reference sequence). V lost 1 base and J lost 9, with 13 bases in between.

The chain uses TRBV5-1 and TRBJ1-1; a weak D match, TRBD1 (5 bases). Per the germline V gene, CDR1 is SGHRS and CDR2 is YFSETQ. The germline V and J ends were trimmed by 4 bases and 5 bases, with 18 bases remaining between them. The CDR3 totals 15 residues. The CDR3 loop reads CASSPRRQGETEAFF. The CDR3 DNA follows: TGCGCCAGCAGCCCCCGGCGGCAGGGAGAGACTGAAGCTTTCTTT.

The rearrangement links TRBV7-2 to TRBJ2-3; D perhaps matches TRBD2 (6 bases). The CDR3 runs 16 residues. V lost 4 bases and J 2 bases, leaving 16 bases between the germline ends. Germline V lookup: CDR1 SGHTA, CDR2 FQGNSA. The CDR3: CASSSDGGLYTDTQYF. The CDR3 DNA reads TGTGCCAGCAGCTCGGACGGCGGACTATACACAGATACGCAGTATTTT.